This T cell receptor beta chain was sequenced in a study of T-cell memory formation after mild COVID-19. General study findings and limits: The study found contracting CD4+ clones mainly in CM and EM and contracting CD8+ clones in EMRA. The SARS-CoV-2 specificity of second-wave clones reaching peak at day 37 remained unverified.

It was 5'RACE with constant-segment primers that produced the TCR alpha and TCR beta cDNA libraries, which carried sample barcodes and UMIs. TCRdb fed the 5' RACE reads into MiXCR, producing one record per CDR3 protein. The sample includes about 290,000 distinct CDR3 sequences, 15% of them seen just once. This clonotype appeared a few times. What it binds is not known. The germline V and J ends were trimmed by 0 bases and 4 bases, with 10 bases remaining between them. The CDR3 length is 15 residues. This clonotype was sampled from a man between 18 and 35 years old who had mild COVID-19 (a few samples of this study predate the infection). Cell type and time point are not known. The genes are TRBV12-3 or TRBV12-4 and TRBJ2-4; no clear D. Sequenced: PBMCs or a T cell subset sorted from them (not recorded which). CDR3 protein: CASSLAPGPKNIQYF. The CDR3 bases are TGTGCCAGCAGTTTAGCTCCGGGTCCTAAAAACATTCAGTACTTC.